These 29 T cell receptor beta chains were sequenced from one sample in a study of T cell responses to AZD1222 COVID-19 vaccine. Sequenced by immunoSEQ multiplex PCR; TCRdb stores in-frame clones only, minus some. This table holds 160,000 or so clones, roughly 90% found once. The source was peripheral blood, collected 28 days after the second AZD1222 dose. The receptors stem from an adult who received the AZD1222 COVID-19 vaccine.

This clone was found once. V gene TRBV12-3 or TRBV12-4 combines with J gene TRBJ1-1, with D uncertain. CDR3 size: 13 residues. The V end lost 2 bases, the J end lost 5 bases, and 9 bases lay between the germline ends. The DNA of the CDR3 is TGTGCCAGCAGTTTAAGGTCGGGAACTGAAGCTTTCTTT. It is translated as CASSLRSGTEAFF.

The count of this clone is one. This chain uses TRBV11-2 with TRBJ2-3; maybe TRBD1 (5 bases). The CDR3 is 16 amino acids. V was trimmed by 1 base and J by 2 bases, leaving 13 bases between them. Germline CDR1 SGHAT, CDR2 FQNNGV. CDR3 bases: TGTGCCAGCAGCTTAGCCCCACAGGAGCCCACAGATACGCAGTATTTT. Protein sequence: CASSLAPQEPTDTQYF.

Of note for this clone: Other DNA sequences in the sample encode the same CDR3. This chain uses TRBV9 with TRBJ1-3; D ambiguous. Germline values: CDR1 SGDLS, CDR2 YYNGEE. The V end lost 5 bases, the J end lost 3 bases, and 0 bases lay between the germline ends. The CDR3 sequence is 10 residues long. This CDR3 is CASSGNTIYF. In DNA form, the CDR3 reads TGTGCCAGCAGTGGAAACACCATATATTTT.

This clone is deemed medium-sized. This chain uses TRBV2 with TRBJ1-5, with a tentative D call TRBD1 (6 bases). Looked up from germline, CDR1 is SNHLY and CDR2 is FYNNEI. The V end was cut by 8 bases, the J end by 4 bases, with 15 bases between. The CDR3 is made up of 14 amino acids. The CDR3 bases are TGTGCCAGCGAAGGGGGGGCCCGAAATCAGCCCCAGCATTTT. As protein: CASEGGARNQPQHF.

J is TRBJ1-2 and V is TRBV3-1 (or the pseudogene TRBV3-2); no definite D call. Trimming shortened V by 0 bases and J by 8 bases, and 16 bases separated the two germline ends. The length of the CDR3 is 15 residues. CDR1 LGHDT and CDR2 YNNKEL come from the germline V gene (reference sequence). The CDR3 bases are TGTGCCAGCAGCCAAGAATGGGATTTGGGCGGGGGCTACACCTTC. Encoded protein: CASSQEWDLGGGYTF.

The chain recombines TRBV14 with TRBJ1-1, with D possibly matching TRBD1 (6 bases). V shed 1 base and J shed 3 bases, with 15 bases lying between them. There are 16 residues in the CDR3. Germline assignment: CDR1 SGHDN and CDR2 FVKESK. CDR3 amino acids: CASSQVGAPGDTEAFF. The CDR3, as DNA: TGTGCCAGCAGCCAAGTGGGGGCCCCTGGGGACACTGAAGCTTTCTTT.

This clone has a handful of counts. The chain has TRBV12-3 or TRBV12-4 and TRBJ1-1, with TRBD1 as a possible D gene (5 bases). The CDR3 is 13 amino acids. Between the trimmed V and J ends, which lost 3 bases and 4 bases, there was a span of 9 bases. CDR3 residues: CASSFERGTEAFF. As DNA, the CDR3 is TGTGCCAGCAGTTTTGAAAGGGGCACTGAAGCTTTCTTT.

V gene TRBV2 combines with J gene TRBJ1-1; tentative D call: TRBD1 (5 bases). The germline gives CDR1 SNHLY, CDR2 FYNNEI. The CDR3 is 16 amino acids. This CDR3 reads CAIQYGGEILNTEAFF. As DNA, the CDR3 is TGTGCTATCCAGTATGGGGGGGAAATCCTTAACACTGAAGCTTTCTTT. Variable domain in full (rest from reference TRBV2 and TRBJ1-1): EPEVTQTPSHQVTQMGQEVILRCVPISNHLYFYWYRQILGQKVEFLVSFYNNEISEKSEIFDDQFSVERPDGSNFTLKIRSTKLEDSAMYFCAIQYGGEILNTEAFFGQGTRLTVV.

The CDR3 region is CASSSDRDSPLHF. Written as DNA, the CDR3 is TGTGCCAGCAGCTCTGACAGGGACTCACCCCTCCACTTT. The chain links TRBV11-3 to TRBJ1-6; 7 positions agree with TRBD1. J gave up 10 bases and V 4 bases, and 4 bases lay outside the gene matches. The length of the CDR3 is 13 residues. CDR1 is SGHNT, CDR2 YENEEA, per germline.

V is TRBV7-3 and J is TRBJ2-7, with a possible D match to TRBD2 (6 bases). Germline CDR1 SGHTA, CDR2 FQGTGA. The V and J ends lost 6 bases and 2 bases respectively, with 14 bases between them. The CDR3 covers 14 residues. The chain's CDR3 is CASSAGGTPYEQYF. In nucleotides, the CDR3 is TGTGCCAGCAGTGCTGGGGGGACCCCCTACGAGCAGTACTTC.

The chain has TRBV29-1 and TRBJ2-1; 8 bases agree with TRBD2. This CDR3 comprises 12 residues. Per germline, CDR1 SQVTM and CDR2 ANQGSEA. The ends lost 5 bases at V and 7 bases at J; junction bases unmatched: 4. The CDR3 nucleotides are TGCAGCGTTAATAGCGGGGAGAATGAGCAGTTCTTC. Residues: CSVNSGENEQFF.

This clone was detected only once. The chain carries TRBV3-1 (or the pseudogene TRBV3-2) and TRBJ2-3; TRBD2 might be the D (6 bases). The CDR3 has 14 residues. Trimming removed 3 bases at V and 2 bases at J, with 9 bases between. Germline CDR1 and CDR2: LGHDT and YNNKEL (reference sequence). CDR3 region: CASSQRGYTDTQYF. Written as DNA, the CDR3 is TGTGCCAGCAGCCAGCGGGGATACACAGATACGCAGTATTTT.

This clone was seen a single time. CDR3 nucleotides: TGTGCCAGCAGTTTCGCACAGGGGGTACTAAACACTGAAGCTTTCTTT. Encoded protein: CASSFAQGVLNTEAFF. This chain links TRBV28 with TRBJ1-1, with 8 bases aligning to TRBD1. The CDR3 sequence is 16 residues long. Per the germline V gene, CDR1 is MDHEN and CDR2 is SYDVKM. The V segment lost 3 bases and the J segment 2 bases; nucleotides outside the gene matches: 8. Based on the CDR3 plus reference TRBV28 and TRBJ1-1, the full variable domain is DVKVTQSSRYLVKRTGEKVFLECVQDMDHENMFWYRQDPGLGLRLIYFSYDVKMKEKGDIPEGYSVSREKKERFSLILESASTNQTSMYLCASSFAQGVLNTEAFFGQGTRLTVV.

In regard to this clone: Other DNA sequences in the same sample also yield this CDR3. The V and J genes are TRBV6-5 and TRBJ1-2; 10 positions agree with TRBD1. Germline assignment: CDR1 MNHEY and CDR2 SVGAGI. The CDR3 length is 16 residues. Trimming took 0 bases from V and 7 from J; bases not matched to a gene: 8. The CDR3 is CASSYSHGQGGSGYTF. CDR3 sequence (DNA): TGTGCCAGCAGTTACTCCCATGGACAGGGGGGTTCTGGCTACACCTTC.

The chain links TRBV3-1 (or the pseudogene TRBV3-2) to TRBJ2-2, with TRBD2 as a possible D gene (7 bases). This CDR3 has 14 residues. V was pared by 4 bases and J by 6 bases, with 12 bases between. Germline V CDR1 and CDR2: LGHDT, YNNKEL (reference sequence). The DNA for the CDR3 is TGTGCCAGCAGCCGGGGGGGCAAGTCCGGGGAGCTGTTTTTT. Its protein product is CASSRGGKSGELFF.

The chain uses TRBV5-5 and TRBJ2-7; D uncertain. The CDR3 extends over 11 amino acids. Germline lookup yields CDR1 SGHKS and CDR2 YYEKEE (reference sequence). Trimming removed 0 bases from V and 5 bases from J, with 3 bases in between. The CDR3 sequence: CASSLEHEQYF. The DNA for the CDR3 is TGTGCCAGCAGCTTGGAGCACGAGCAGTACTTC.

The chain combines TRBV11-2 with TRBJ2-7, with 9 bases matching TRBD2. CDR1 SGHAT and CDR2 FQNNGV come from the germline V gene. J was trimmed by 4 bases and V by 0 bases; bases with no gene match: 4. This CDR3 spans 15 amino acids. Here the CDR3 DNA reads TGTGCCAGCAGCTTAGAGGCGGGGGGGCGGTACGAGCAGTACTTC. It codes for CASSLEAGGRYEQYF.

This chain links TRBV3-1 (or the pseudogene TRBV3-2) with TRBJ2-6; D not certain. Germline V gene sequence: CDR1 LGHDT, CDR2 YNNKEL (reference sequence). V shed 0 bases and J shed 0 bases, with 15 bases lying between them. This CDR3 region has 19 residues. The CDR3 spells CASSQDFLLLSSGANVLTF. The DNA for the CDR3 is TGTGCCAGCAGCCAAGATTTCCTTTTATTAAGCTCTGGGGCCAACGTCCTGACTTTC.

The chain is built from TRBV7-2 and TRBJ2-1, with a possible D match to TRBD1 (6 bases). Trimming shortened V by 2 bases and J by 7 bases, and 15 bases separated the two germline ends. This CDR3 is built from 15 residues. Germline CDR1 reads SGHTA; CDR2 reads FQGNSA. CDR3 coding DNA: TGTGCCAGCAGCTTATTAAGCCAGGGGAAGAATGAGCAGTTCTTC. Protein: CASSLLSQGKNEQFF.

The sample holds a few counts of this clone. J is TRBJ1-1 and V is TRBV29-1; a weak D match, TRBD1 (5 bases). The CDR3 has 15 amino acids. Germline V gene lookup returns CDR1 SQVTM and CDR2 ANQGSEA. Trimming cost V 4 bases and J 0 bases, with 15 bases left between them. This chain's CDR3 is CSVGPGWGMNTEAFF. CDR3 in DNA: TGCAGCGTTGGACCCGGGTGGGGGATGAACACTGAAGCTTTCTTT.

CDR3 protein: CASARGEIYEQYF. In nucleotides, the CDR3 is TGTGCCAGCGCAAGGGGGGAGATTTACGAGCAGTACTTC. The chain uses TRBV5-5 and TRBJ2-7; D may be TRBD1 or TRBD2 (6 bases each). Trimming shortened V by 7 bases and J by 4 bases, and 15 bases separated the two germline ends. The CDR3 runs 13 residues. CDR1 is SGHKS, CDR2 YYEKEE, per germline (reference sequence).

This clone was counted only a few times. The chain links TRBV5-6 to TRBJ2-6; D not certain. CDR1 is SGHDT and CDR2 is YYEEEE in the germline V gene. The germline V and J ends were trimmed by 4 bases and 4 bases, with 12 bases remaining between them. CDR3 length: 15 residues. CDR3 DNA: TGTGCCAGCAGCAAACCGGCCCAGGGGGCCAACGTCCTGACTTTC. It translates to CASSKPAQGANVLTF.

The chain couples TRBV30 to TRBJ2-5; unclear D gene. Germline V gives CDR1 GTSNPN, CDR2 SVGIG (reference sequence). Trimming removed 5 bases from V and 4 bases from J, with 5 bases in between. This CDR3 comprises 10 residues. The CDR3 nucleotides read TGTGCCTGGGGGTTAGAGACCCAGTACTTC. It codes for CAWGLETQYF.

This chain uses TRBV3-1 (or the pseudogene TRBV3-2) with TRBJ1-5; perhaps TRBD1 as D (6 bases). Per germline, CDR1 LGHDT and CDR2 YNNKEL (reference sequence). Trimming took off 1 base at V and 2 bases at J, with 9 bases between the two ends. The CDR3 is 15 residues long. The chain's CDR3 is CASSQGGGGNQPQHF. The CDR3 DNA is TGTGCCAGCAGCCAAGGAGGGGGTGGCAATCAGCCCCAGCATTTT.

The chain joins TRBV7-3 to TRBJ1-2; D not certain. Trimming left V 6 bases short and J 4 bases short, with 18 bases between. CDR1 SGHTA and CDR2 FQGTGA come from the germline V gene. This CDR3 region has 15 residues. CDR3 in amino acids: CASRLSDGYFYGYTF. The CDR3 coding sequence is TGTGCCAGCAGACTATCAGACGGATATTTCTATGGCTACACCTTC.

This chain uses TRBV6-5 with TRBJ2-7; D uncertain. This CDR3 is built from 11 residues. Trimming stripped 6 bases from V and 4 bases from J, with 7 bases between. Germline V lookup: CDR1 MNHEY, CDR2 SVGAGI. The CDR3 DNA is TGTGCCAGCAGGCGTAATTACGAGCAGTACTTC. This sequence encodes CASRRNYEQYF.

The V gene is TRBV19, the J gene TRBJ1-2; D is undetermined. Trimming pared 2 bases from V and 5 bases from J, leaving 9 bases between. This CDR3 spans 13 amino acids. Germline V gives CDR1 LNHDA, CDR2 SQIVND (reference sequence). DNA of the CDR3: TGTGCCAGTAGTATATTAGGGAGTTATGGCTACACCTTC. Translation: CASSILGSYGYTF.

The chain recombines TRBV5-1 with TRBJ1-2; D uncertain. V was pared by 2 bases and J by 7 bases, with 15 bases between. CDR3 length: 14 residues. Germline loops: CDR1 SGHRS, CDR2 YFSETQ. CDR3 coding DNA: TGCGCCAGCAGCTTCGACACGGCCCTCTCTGGCTACACCTTC. It encodes CASSFDTALSGYTF.

The CDR3 reads CASSLRSTGNYEQYF. CDR3 sequence (DNA): TGTGCCAGCAGCTTAAGAAGCACAGGTAACTACGAGCAGTACTTC. This sequence joins TRBV7-7 and TRBJ2-7, with a possible D match to TRBD1 (5 bases). In germline, CDR1 is SSHAT, CDR2 FNYEAQ (reference sequence). The CDR3 has 15 amino acids. Between the trimmed V and J ends, which lost 2 bases and 3 bases, there was a span of 14 bases.